The clone carrying this T cell receptor (beta chain) was counted between two and nine times. Its antigen remains unknown. V was clipped by 3 bases and J by 5 bases, with 14 bases between them. The CDR3 covers 14 residues. This record belongs to a study of regulatory T cells in long-lasting Graves disease. Study-level findings and limits: Since the sample size was small, accuracy may have been reduced. Those with persistent disease had in common more public clonotypes (2,741) than new patients (about 970).

Time point here: newly diagnosed GD, antithyroid drugs for less than 3 months. RNA extracted from PBMCs served as the sequencing template. EDTA tubes collected roughly 9 milliliters of peripheral blood. Arm-PCR of CDR3 regions and iRepertoire HTBI primers were the basis on which TCR beta libraries were built. From the multiplex PCR reads, TCRdb called clonotypes with MiXCR, one entry per CDR3 protein. Of hundreds of thousands of distinct CDR3 sequences in the sample, 15% to 20% were seen once. The origin of this receptor is a female donor with Graves disease. The sample here was peripheral blood mononuclear cells (PBMCs), taken at new diagnosis, from a patient treated with antithyroid drugs. J is TRBJ2-7 and V is TRBV12-3 or TRBV12-4; possibly TRBD2 for D (6 bases). CDR3 DNA: TGTGCCAGCAGTTTCCAGGAGGGCCACAACGAGCAGTACTTC. It encodes CASSFQEGHNEQYF.